Below, 27 T cell receptor beta chains from the same sample are listed, as sequenced in a study of blood T cell repertoires in COVID-19. The method was immunoSEQ multiplex PCR; TCRdb's version includes in-frame clones alone and lacks a portion of them. The sample holds under 130,000 clones, 85% seen once. The sample comprised peripheral blood. Receptors were obtained from a man aged 45-65 years with acute or convalescent COVID-19.

The V call is TRBV4-2, the J call TRBJ1-4; 10 bases map to TRBD1. The CDR3 runs 17 residues. Per the germline V gene, CDR1 is LGHNA and CDR2 is YNFKEQ. V lost 2 bases to trimming and J lost 8 bases; unmatched junction nucleotides: 11. This CDR3 reads CASSQPGGRDRGEKLFF. Written as DNA, the CDR3 is TGTGCCAGCAGCCAACCGGGTGGGCGGGACAGGGGAGAAAAACTGTTTTTT.

V usage is TRBV29-1 and J usage is TRBJ2-1; weak D call: TRBD2 (6 bases). Germline CDR1 reads SQVTM; CDR2 reads ANQGSEA. This CDR3 is built from 14 residues. V was trimmed by 6 bases and J by 7 bases, leaving 19 bases between them. The CDR3 spells CSVRSTRGSNEQFF. In nucleotides, the CDR3 is TGCAGCGTGAGGTCGACTAGGGGTTCGAATGAGCAGTTCTTC.

This sequence joins TRBV5-1 and TRBJ2-6; TRBD2 agrees at 7 bases. The CDR3 is 17 amino acids. The trim removed 5 bases at V and 0 bases at J, leaving 8 bases unmatched. Germline CDR1 SGHRS, CDR2 YFSETQ. The CDR3: CASSSGLQVSGANVLTF. The CDR3 DNA follows: TGCGCCAGCAGTTCGGGACTACAGGTCTCTGGGGCCAACGTCCTGACTTTC.

The chain links TRBV12-3 or TRBV12-4 to TRBJ2-7; the match to TRBD1 covers 9 bases. Trimming took 7 bases from V and 6 from J; bases not matched to a gene: 7. This CDR3 is 13 amino acids long. CDR3 region: CASTGTGFGEQYF. CDR3 bases: TGTGCCAGCACCGGGACAGGGTTCGGCGAGCAGTACTTC.

This clone was detected only a few times. The J gene is TRBJ2-3, the V gene TRBV7-2; TRBD1 is a possible D gene (8 bases). Trimming shortened V by 4 bases and J by 2 bases, and 16 bases separated the two germline ends. Germline V gene lookup returns CDR1 SGHTA and CDR2 FQGNSA. This CDR3 has 16 residues. The CDR3 DNA follows: TGTGCCAGCAGCTCTGGACAGGGACTATTCACAGATACGCAGTATTTT. Translation gives CASSSGQGLFTDTQYF. Using reference TRBV7-2 and TRBJ2-3 for the parts outside the CDR3, the full variable domain is GAGVSQSPSNKVTEKGKDVELRCDPISGHTALYWYRQSLGQGLEFLIYFQGNSAPDKSGLPSDRFSAERTGGSVSTLTIQRTQQEDSAVYLCASSSGQGLFTDTQYFGPGTRLTVL.

This CDR3 reads CASSLVGSQRTGELFF. The CDR3 DNA is TGTGCCAGCAGCTTAGTGGGGAGCCAGAGGACCGGGGAGCTGTTTTTT. The rearrangement joins TRBV7-9 to TRBJ2-2; perhaps TRBD2 as D (5 bases). The CDR3 sequence is 16 residues long. Germline V gives CDR1 SEHNR, CDR2 FQNEAQ (reference sequence). V was trimmed by 1 base and J by 5 bases, leaving 14 bases between them.

The chain joins TRBV6-5 to TRBJ1-5; D not resolved. The CDR3 extends over 14 amino acids. Germline CDR1 and CDR2: MNHEY and SVGAGI. With 10 bases removed from V and 3 bases from J, the gap between germline ends came to 16 bases. This chain's CDR3 is CATHNLYDNQPQHF. The CDR3 coding sequence is TGTGCCACCCACAATTTATACGACAATCAGCCCCAGCATTTT.

The V gene is TRBV19, the J gene TRBJ1-4; TRBD1 matches at 7 bases. Germline CDR1 and CDR2: LNHDA and SQIVND (reference sequence). The CDR3 is made up of 15 amino acids. The junction had 15 bases not matched to a gene; V was cut back by 9 bases and J by 8 bases. The CDR3 loop reads CASGQFGQAGEKLFF. DNA for the CDR3: TGTGCCAGCGGCCAGTTCGGACAGGCTGGGGAAAAACTGTTTTTT.

This chain connects TRBV27 to TRBJ2-5; maybe TRBD2 (5 bases). The germline V gene has CDR1 MNHEY and CDR2 SMNVEV (reference sequence). V lost 5 bases to trimming and J lost 5 bases, with 21 bases between them. The CDR3 is 16 residues long. The CDR3 loop is CASSVGKRPLGETQYF. The CDR3 DNA follows: TGTGCCAGCAGTGTCGGGAAAAGGCCCCTTGGGGAGACCCAGTACTTC.

This chain uses TRBV11-3 with TRBJ2-2; possibly TRBD1 for D (5 bases). The V gene's germline CDR1 is SGHNT and CDR2 YENEEA. V was clipped by 9 bases and J by 5 bases, with 13 bases between them. This CDR3 has 13 amino acids. CDR3 coding DNA: TGTGCCAGTCGAGTAAAGGGGACCGGGGAGCTGTTTTTT. Protein: CASRVKGTGELFF.

The chain combines TRBV5-1 with TRBJ1-2; no firm D call. Trimming removed 0 bases from V and 0 bases from J, with 6 bases in between. Germline values: CDR1 SGHRS, CDR2 YFSETQ. The CDR3 is made up of 14 amino acids. The chain's CDR3 is CASSLALANYGYTF. The CDR3 DNA reads TGCGCCAGCAGCTTGGCTTTAGCTAACTATGGCTACACCTTC.

The chain recombines TRBV30 with TRBJ1-2; possible D gene TRBD1, 6 bases. The CDR3 loop spans 14 amino acids. CDR1 and CDR2 from the germline V gene are GTSNPN and SVGIG (reference sequence). V lost 0 bases and J lost 6, with 14 bases in between. CDR3 region: CAWSVQGRGHGYTF. The CDR3 coding sequence is TGTGCCTGGAGTGTACAAGGCAGGGGACATGGCTACACCTTC.

This clone was detected once. The V call is TRBV5-1, the J call TRBJ2-3; D ambiguous. The germline V gene has CDR1 SGHRS and CDR2 YFSETQ. The CDR3 covers 15 residues. Deletions cut 2 bases from V and 0 bases from J, with 10 bases between. The CDR3 sequence: CASSLGAASTDTQYF. The DNA for the CDR3 is TGCGCCAGCAGCTTAGGTGCGGCTAGCACAGATACGCAGTATTTT.

The chain links TRBV27 to TRBJ1-4, with D uncertain. The CDR3 contains 13 residues. Trimming left V 6 bases short and J 7 bases short, with 12 bases between. The germline CDR1 and CDR2 sequences are MNHEY and SMNVEV (reference sequence). The CDR3 bases are TGTGCCAGCAGGATGGGCAACGGTGAAAAACTGTTTTTT. This translates into CASRMGNGEKLFF.

V gene TRBV7-2 combines with J gene TRBJ1-5; D may be TRBD1 (5 bases). The CDR3 is 14 amino acids. Germline CDR1 reads SGHTA; CDR2 reads FQGNSA. V was cut by 7 bases and J by 3 bases, with 13 bases left in between. CDR3 in amino acids: CASTHRQVNQPQHF. The CDR3 nucleotides are TGTGCCAGCACCCACAGGCAAGTCAATCAGCCCCAGCATTTT.

The J gene is TRBJ2-1, the V gene TRBV11-2; 8 bases are shared with TRBD2. CDR1 and CDR2 (germline): SGHAT, FQNNGV. CDR3 length: 15 residues. Trimming at V came to 7 bases and at J to 6 bases, leaving 11 bases not matched to a gene. The CDR3 loop reads CASMRLAGGPNEQFF. The CDR3 DNA follows: TGTGCCAGCATGCGGCTGGCGGGGGGTCCCAATGAGCAGTTCTTC. Full variable domain (rest looked up from reference TRBV11-2 and TRBJ2-1): EAGVAQSPRYKIIEKRQSVAFWCNPISGHATLYWYQQILGQGPKLLIQFQNNGVVDDSQLPKDRFSAERLKGVDSTLKIQPAKLEDSAVYLCASMRLAGGPNEQFFGPGTRLTVL.

The chain couples TRBV10-3 to TRBJ2-7, with TRBD1 as a possible D gene (6 bases). Between the trimmed V and J ends, which lost 4 bases and 0 bases, there was a span of 16 bases. Germline loops: CDR1 ENHRY, CDR2 SYGVKD. This CDR3 is built from 16 residues. CDR3 sequence: CAISGWTEERSYEQYF. For the CDR3, the DNA is TGTGCCATCAGTGGCTGGACAGAAGAACGCTCCTACGAGCAGTACTTC.

V usage is TRBV3-1 (or the pseudogene TRBV3-2) and J usage is TRBJ1-5, with D unresolved. The CDR3 loop spans 15 amino acids. The V and J ends lost 3 bases and 2 bases respectively, with 11 bases between them. Germline V CDR1 and CDR2: LGHDT, YNNKEL (reference sequence). CDR3 in amino acids: CASSQAAVGNQPQHF. DNA of the CDR3: TGTGCCAGCAGCCAGGCGGCGGTAGGCAATCAGCCCCAGCATTTT.

The genes are TRBV6-5 and TRBJ1-1, with D hard to call. Germline CDR1 and CDR2: MNHEY and SVGAGI. This CDR3 comprises 13 residues. V was cut by 6 bases and J by 0 bases, with 8 bases left in between. The CDR3 spells CASRLGLNTEAFF. CDR3 in DNA: TGTGCCAGCAGACTAGGACTGAACACTGAAGCTTTCTTT.

CDR3 DNA: TGTGCCAGTAGTATGGGGAGGCAGGGACGCGGCTACACCTTC. This codes for CASSMGRQGRGYTF. This chain joins TRBV19 and TRBJ1-2; weak D call: TRBD1 (5 bases). The CDR3 runs to 14 residues. The ends were cut back, 3 bases at V and 8 bases at J, with 16 bases in the middle. Germline CDR1 reads LNHDA; CDR2 reads SQIVND (reference sequence).

The gene calls are TRBV3-1 (or the pseudogene TRBV3-2) and TRBJ2-4; D uncertain. With 4 bases removed from V and 0 bases from J, the gap between germline ends came to 13 bases. The CDR3 extends over 16 amino acids. CDR1 is LGHDT and CDR2 is YNNKEL in the germline V gene (reference sequence). CDR3 region: CASSPERELAKNIQYF. CDR3 sequence (DNA): TGTGCCAGCAGCCCTGAGCGAGAGCTAGCCAAAAACATTCAGTACTTC.

The chain combines TRBV15 with TRBJ2-7; 8 positions agree with TRBD2. CDR1 and CDR2 (germline): LNHNV, YYDKDF (reference sequence). J lost 0 bases, V lost 0 bases, and 4 bases had no gene match. The CDR3 extends over 16 amino acids. Here the CDR3 reads CATSRDMGTSSYEQYF. CDR3 nucleotide sequence: TGTGCCACCAGCAGAGATATGGGGACTAGCTCCTACGAGCAGTACTTC.

This chain joins TRBV11-3 and TRBJ1-6, with D unresolved. The CDR3 is 15 residues long. Germline loops: CDR1 SGHNT, CDR2 YENEEA. V was clipped by 5 bases and J by 7 bases, with 15 bases between them. This chain's CDR3 is CASSPGEGHNSPLHF. The CDR3 region has the DNA TGTGCCAGCAGCCCCGGGGAGGGTCACAATTCACCCCTCCACTTT.

V and J are TRBV6-4 and TRBJ1-1; D not certain. This CDR3 region has 15 residues. Trimming shortened V by 0 bases and J by 2 bases, and 10 bases separated the two germline ends. Germline assignment: CDR1 MRHNA and CDR2 SNTAGT. The CDR3 sequence: CASSDSQILNTEAFF. CDR3 coding DNA: TGTGCCAGCAGTGACTCCCAGATACTAAACACTGAAGCTTTCTTT.

The V gene is TRBV9, the J gene TRBJ2-3; D is possibly TRBD1 (6 bases). The CDR3 extends over 14 amino acids. The germline V gene encodes CDR1 SGDLS and CDR2 YYNGEE. V was pared by 3 bases and J by 5 bases, with 13 bases between. Here the CDR3 reads CASSGFEGVDTQYF. The CDR3 DNA reads TGTGCCAGCAGCGGCTTCGAGGGGGTAGATACGCAGTATTTT. Based on the CDR3 plus reference TRBV9 and TRBJ2-3, the full variable domain is DSGVTQTPKHLITATGQRVTLRCSPRSGDLSVYWYQQSLDQGLQFLIQYYNGEERAKGNILERFSAQQFPDLHSELNLSSLELGDSALYFCASSGFEGVDTQYFGPGTRLTVL.

This chain links TRBV27 with TRBJ1-2; 9 nucleotides agree with TRBD1. The CDR3 totals 14 residues. The V gene end was trimmed by 6 bases and the J gene end by 3 bases; junction bases not matched to a gene: 5. Germline assignment: CDR1 MNHEY and CDR2 SMNVEV (reference sequence). The CDR3 loop reads CASRSGTGYYGYTF. Written as DNA, the CDR3 is TGTGCCAGCAGGTCCGGGACAGGGTACTATGGCTACACCTTC.

The chain carries TRBV2 and TRBJ1-5, with D perhaps TRBD1 (6 bases). Germline values: CDR1 SNHLY, CDR2 FYNNEI. The CDR3 runs 13 residues. V was trimmed by 7 bases and J by 7 bases, leaving 14 bases between them. CDR3 amino acids: CASTRDTGQPQHF. The CDR3 bases are TGTGCCAGCACCCGGGACACTGGCCAGCCCCAGCATTTT. The full variable domain, completed using reference TRBV2 and TRBJ1-5, is EPEVTQTPSHQVTQMGQEVILRCVPISNHLYFYWYRQILGQKVEFLVSFYNNEISEKSEIFDDQFSVERPDGSNFTLKIRSTKLEDSAMYFCASTRDTGQPQHFGDGTRLSIL.